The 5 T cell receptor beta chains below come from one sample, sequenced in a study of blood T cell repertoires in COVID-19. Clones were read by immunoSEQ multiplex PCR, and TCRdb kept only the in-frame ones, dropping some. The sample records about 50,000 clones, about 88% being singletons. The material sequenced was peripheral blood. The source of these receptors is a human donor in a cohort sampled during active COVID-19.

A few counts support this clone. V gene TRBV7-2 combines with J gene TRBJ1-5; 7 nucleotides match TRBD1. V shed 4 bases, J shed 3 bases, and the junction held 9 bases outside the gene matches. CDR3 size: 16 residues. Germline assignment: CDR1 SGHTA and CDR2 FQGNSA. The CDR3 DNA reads TGTGCCAGCAGCTCCGCTGGGACAGATTACAATCAGCCCCAGCATTTT. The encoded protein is CASSSAGTDYNQPQHF. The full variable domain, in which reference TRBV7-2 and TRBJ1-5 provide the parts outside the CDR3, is GAGVSQSPSNKVTEKGKDVELRCDPISGHTALYWYRQSLGQGLEFLIYFQGNSAPDKSGLPSDRFSAERTGGSVSTLTIQRTQQEDSAVYLCASSSAGTDYNQPQHFGDGTRLSIL.

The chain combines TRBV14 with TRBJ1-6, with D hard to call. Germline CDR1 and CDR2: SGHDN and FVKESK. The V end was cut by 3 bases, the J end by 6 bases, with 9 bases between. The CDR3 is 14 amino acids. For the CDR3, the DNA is TGTGCCAGCAGCCATACCAGATCTAATTCACCCCTCCACTTT. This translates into CASSHTRSNSPLHF.

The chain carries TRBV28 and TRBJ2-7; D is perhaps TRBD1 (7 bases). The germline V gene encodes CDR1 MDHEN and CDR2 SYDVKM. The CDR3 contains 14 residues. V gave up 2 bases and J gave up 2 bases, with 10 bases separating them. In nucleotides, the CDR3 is TGTGCCAGCAGTTTAGGAGGGGGCACCTACGAGCAGTACTTC. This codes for CASSLGGGTYEQYF.

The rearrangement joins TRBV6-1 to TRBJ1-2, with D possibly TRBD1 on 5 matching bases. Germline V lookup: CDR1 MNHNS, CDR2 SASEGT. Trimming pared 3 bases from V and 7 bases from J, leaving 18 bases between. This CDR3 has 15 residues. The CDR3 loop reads CASSDGGGGTAGYTF. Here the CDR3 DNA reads TGTGCCAGCAGTGACGGTGGGGGGGGAACAGCTGGCTACACCTTC.

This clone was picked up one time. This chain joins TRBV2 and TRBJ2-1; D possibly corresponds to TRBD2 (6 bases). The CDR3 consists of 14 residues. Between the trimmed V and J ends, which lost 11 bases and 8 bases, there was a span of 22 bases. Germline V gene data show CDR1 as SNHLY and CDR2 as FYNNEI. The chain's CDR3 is CASNSGKGSDEQFF. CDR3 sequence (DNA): TGTGCCTCCAATAGCGGAAAAGGTAGCGATGAGCAGTTCTTC.